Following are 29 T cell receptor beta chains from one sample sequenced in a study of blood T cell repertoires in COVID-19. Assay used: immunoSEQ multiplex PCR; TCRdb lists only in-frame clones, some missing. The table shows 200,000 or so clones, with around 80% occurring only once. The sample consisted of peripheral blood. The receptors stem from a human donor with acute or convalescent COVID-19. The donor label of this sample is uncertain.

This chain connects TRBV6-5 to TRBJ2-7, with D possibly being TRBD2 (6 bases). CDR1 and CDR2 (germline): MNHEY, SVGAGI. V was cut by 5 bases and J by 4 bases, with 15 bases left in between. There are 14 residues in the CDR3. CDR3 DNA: TGTGCCAGCAGTCCCCTGGGGGGACGGTACGAGCAGTACTTC. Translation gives CASSPLGGRYEQYF.

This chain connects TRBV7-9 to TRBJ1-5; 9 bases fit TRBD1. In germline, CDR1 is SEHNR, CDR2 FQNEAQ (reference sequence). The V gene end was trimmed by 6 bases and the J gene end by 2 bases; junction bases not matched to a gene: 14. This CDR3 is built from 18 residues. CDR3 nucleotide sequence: TGTGCCAGCAGTCCCCGGGACAGGGCCCCCGGGGGCAATCAGCCCCAGCATTTT. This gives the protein CASSPRDRAPGGNQPQHF. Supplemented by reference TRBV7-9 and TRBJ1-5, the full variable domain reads DTGVSQNPRHKITKRGQNVTFRCDPISEHNRLYWYRQTLGQGPEFLTYFQNEAQLEKSRLLSDRFSAERPKGSFSTLEIQRTEQGDSAMYLCASSPRDRAPGGNQPQHFGDGTRLSIL.

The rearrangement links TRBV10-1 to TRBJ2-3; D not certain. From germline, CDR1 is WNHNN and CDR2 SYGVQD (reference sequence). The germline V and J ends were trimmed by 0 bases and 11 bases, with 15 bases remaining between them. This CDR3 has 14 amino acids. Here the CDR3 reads CASSESYYPSLQYF. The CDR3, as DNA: TGCGCCAGCAGTGAGTCCTACTATCCCAGTTTGCAGTATTTT.

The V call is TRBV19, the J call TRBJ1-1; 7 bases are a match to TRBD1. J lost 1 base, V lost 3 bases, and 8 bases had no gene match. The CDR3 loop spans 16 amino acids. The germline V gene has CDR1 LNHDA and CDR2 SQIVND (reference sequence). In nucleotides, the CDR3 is TGTGCCAGTAGTATCGACAGGGTCGGTAAGAACACTGAAGCTTTCTTT. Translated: CASSIDRVGKNTEAFF.

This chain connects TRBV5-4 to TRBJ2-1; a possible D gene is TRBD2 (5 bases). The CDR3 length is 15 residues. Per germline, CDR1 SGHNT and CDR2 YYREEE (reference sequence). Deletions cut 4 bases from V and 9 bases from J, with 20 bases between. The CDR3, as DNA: TGTGCCAGCAGCCGTCGAGCAAATAGCGCGGGTGAGCAGTTCTTC. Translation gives CASSRRANSAGEQFF.

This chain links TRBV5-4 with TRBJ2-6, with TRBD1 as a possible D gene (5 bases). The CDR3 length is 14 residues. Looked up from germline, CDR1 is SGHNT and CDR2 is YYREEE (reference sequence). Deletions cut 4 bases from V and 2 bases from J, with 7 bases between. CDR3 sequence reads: CASSTRAGANVLTF. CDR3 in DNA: TGTGCCAGCAGCACCAGGGCTGGGGCCAACGTCCTGACTTTC.

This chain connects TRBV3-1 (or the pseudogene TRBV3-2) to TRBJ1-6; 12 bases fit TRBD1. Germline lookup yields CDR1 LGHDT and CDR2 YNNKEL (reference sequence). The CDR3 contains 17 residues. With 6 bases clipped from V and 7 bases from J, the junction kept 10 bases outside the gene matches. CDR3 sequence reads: CASSFPGQGARNSPLHF. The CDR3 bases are TGTGCCAGCAGTTTTCCGGGACAGGGGGCGAGGAATTCACCCCTCCACTTT.

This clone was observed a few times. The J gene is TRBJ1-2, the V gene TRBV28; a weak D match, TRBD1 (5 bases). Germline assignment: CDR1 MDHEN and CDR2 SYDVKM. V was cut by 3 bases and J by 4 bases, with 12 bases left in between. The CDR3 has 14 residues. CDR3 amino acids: CASSFPTAIYGYTF. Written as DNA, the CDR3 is TGTGCCAGCAGTTTCCCGACAGCTATCTATGGCTACACCTTC.

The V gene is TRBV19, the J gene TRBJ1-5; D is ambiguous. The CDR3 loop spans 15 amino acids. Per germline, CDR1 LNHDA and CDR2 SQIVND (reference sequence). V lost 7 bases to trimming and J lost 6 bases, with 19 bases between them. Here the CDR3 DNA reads TGTGCCAGTACCCGTTCCCCCCTACGAGGTCAGCCCCAGCATTTT. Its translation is CASTRSPLRGQPQHF.

CDR3: CASSLLGRETQYF. In nucleotides, the CDR3 is TGTGCCAGCAGCTTACTAGGGAGGGAGACCCAGTACTTC. The chain carries TRBV7-9 and TRBJ2-5, with D perhaps TRBD2 (6 bases). V lost 2 bases and J 5 bases, leaving 9 bases between the germline ends. The CDR3 covers 13 residues. Per germline, CDR1 SEHNR and CDR2 FQNEAQ (reference sequence).

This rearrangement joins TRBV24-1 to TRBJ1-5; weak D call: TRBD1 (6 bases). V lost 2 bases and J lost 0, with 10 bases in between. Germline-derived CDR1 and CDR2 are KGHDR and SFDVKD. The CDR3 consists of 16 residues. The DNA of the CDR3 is TGTGCCACCAGTGATTCAGGGGCCTATAGCAATCAGCCCCAGCATTTT. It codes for CATSDSGAYSNQPQHF.

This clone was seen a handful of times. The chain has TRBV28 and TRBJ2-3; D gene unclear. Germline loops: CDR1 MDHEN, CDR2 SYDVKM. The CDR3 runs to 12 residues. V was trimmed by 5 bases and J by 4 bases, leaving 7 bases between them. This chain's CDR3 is CASSPLADTQYF. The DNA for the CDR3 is TGTGCCAGCAGTCCTCTAGCAGATACGCAGTATTTT. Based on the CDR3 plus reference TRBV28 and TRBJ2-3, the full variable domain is DVKVTQSSRYLVKRTGEKVFLECVQDMDHENMFWYRQDPGLGLRLIYFSYDVKMKEKGDIPEGYSVSREKKERFSLILESASTNQTSMYLCASSPLADTQYFGPGTRLTVL.

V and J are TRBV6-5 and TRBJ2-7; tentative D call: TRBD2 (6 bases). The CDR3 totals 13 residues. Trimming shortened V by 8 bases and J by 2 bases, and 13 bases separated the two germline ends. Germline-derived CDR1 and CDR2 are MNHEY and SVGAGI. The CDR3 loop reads CASHGTAPYEQYF. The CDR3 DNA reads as TGTGCCAGCCACGGGACTGCCCCCTACGAGCAGTACTTC.

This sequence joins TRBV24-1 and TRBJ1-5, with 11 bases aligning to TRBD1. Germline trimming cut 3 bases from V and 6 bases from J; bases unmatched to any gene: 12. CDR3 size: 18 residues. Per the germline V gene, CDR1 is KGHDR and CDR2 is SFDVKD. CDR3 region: CATSDDGQGAPPCQPQHF. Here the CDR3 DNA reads TGTGCCACCAGTGATGATGGACAGGGGGCCCCTCCCTGTCAGCCCCAGCATTTT.

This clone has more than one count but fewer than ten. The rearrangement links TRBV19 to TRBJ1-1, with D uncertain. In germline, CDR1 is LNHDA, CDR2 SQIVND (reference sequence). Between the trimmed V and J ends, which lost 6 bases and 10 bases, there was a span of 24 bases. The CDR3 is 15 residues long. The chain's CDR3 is CASSLDPDSHSAAFF. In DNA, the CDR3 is TGTGCCAGTAGCTTAGACCCGGACTCTCACTCGGCAGCTTTCTTT.

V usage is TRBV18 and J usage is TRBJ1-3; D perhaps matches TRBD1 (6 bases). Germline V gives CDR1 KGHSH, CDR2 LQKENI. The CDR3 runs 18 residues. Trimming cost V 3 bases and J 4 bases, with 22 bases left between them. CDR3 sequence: CASSPRQASRTAGNTIYF. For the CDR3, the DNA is TGTGCCAGCTCACCCCGACAGGCCTCGAGAACGGCGGGAAACACCATATATTTT. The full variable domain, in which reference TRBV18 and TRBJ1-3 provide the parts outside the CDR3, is NAGVMQNPRHLVRRRGQEARLRCSPMKGHSHVYWYRQLPEEGLKFMVYLQKENIIDESGMPKERFSAEFPKEGPSILRIQQVVRGDSAAYFCASSPRQASRTAGNTIYFGEGSWLTVV.

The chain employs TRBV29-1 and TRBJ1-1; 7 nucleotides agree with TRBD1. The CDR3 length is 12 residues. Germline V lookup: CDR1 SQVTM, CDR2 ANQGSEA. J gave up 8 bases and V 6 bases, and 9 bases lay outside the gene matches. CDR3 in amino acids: CSVNRGNGEAFF. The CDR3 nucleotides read TGCAGCGTAAACAGGGGTAACGGGGAAGCTTTCTTT.

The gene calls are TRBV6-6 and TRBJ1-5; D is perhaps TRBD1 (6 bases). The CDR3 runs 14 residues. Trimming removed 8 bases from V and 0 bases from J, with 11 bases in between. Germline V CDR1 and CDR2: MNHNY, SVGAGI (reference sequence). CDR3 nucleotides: TGTGCCAGCCTTGGACAGCTTAGCAATCAGCCCCAGCATTTT. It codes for CASLGQLSNQPQHF.

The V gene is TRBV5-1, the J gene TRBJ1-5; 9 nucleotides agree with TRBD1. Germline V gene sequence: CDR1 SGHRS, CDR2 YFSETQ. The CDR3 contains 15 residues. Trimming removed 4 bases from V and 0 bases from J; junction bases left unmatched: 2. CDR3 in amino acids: CASSPQGASNQPQHF. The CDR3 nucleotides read TGCGCCAGCAGCCCACAGGGGGCTAGCAATCAGCCCCAGCATTTT. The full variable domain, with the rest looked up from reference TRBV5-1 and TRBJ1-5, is KAGVTQTPRYLIKTRGQQVTLSCSPISGHRSVSWYQQTPGQGLQFLFEYFSETQRNKGNFPGRFSGRQFSNSRSEMNVSTLELGDSALYLCASSPQGASNQPQHFGDGTRLSIL.

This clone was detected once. The CDR3 DNA reads as TGTGCTAGTGGTTTCGGGGGAAATTCACCCCTCCACTTT. This encodes CASGFGGNSPLHF. The genes are TRBV12-5 and TRBJ1-6, with D perhaps matching TRBD1 (5 bases). Germline assignment: CDR1 LGHNT and CDR2 FRNRAP. V dropped 3 bases and J dropped 7 bases, with 7 bases sitting between them. This CDR3 comprises 13 residues.

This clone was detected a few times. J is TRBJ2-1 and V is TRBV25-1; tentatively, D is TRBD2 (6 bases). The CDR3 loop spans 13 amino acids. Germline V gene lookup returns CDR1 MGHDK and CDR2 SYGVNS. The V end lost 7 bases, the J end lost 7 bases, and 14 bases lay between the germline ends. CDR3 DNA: TGTGCCAGCACCCCGGGAGTCCTTAATGAGCAGTTCTTC. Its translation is CASTPGVLNEQFF.

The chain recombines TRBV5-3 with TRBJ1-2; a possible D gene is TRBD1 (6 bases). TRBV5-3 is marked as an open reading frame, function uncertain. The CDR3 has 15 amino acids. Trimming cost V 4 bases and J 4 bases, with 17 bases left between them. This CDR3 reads CARSLIRTESYGYTF. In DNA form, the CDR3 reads TGTGCCAGAAGCCTTATCAGGACAGAGTCCTATGGCTACACCTTC.

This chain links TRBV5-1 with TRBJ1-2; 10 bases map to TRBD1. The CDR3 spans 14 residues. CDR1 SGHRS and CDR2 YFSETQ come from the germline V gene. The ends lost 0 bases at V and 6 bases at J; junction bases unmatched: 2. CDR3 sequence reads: CASSLEGQGNGYTF. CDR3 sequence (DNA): TGCGCCAGCAGCTTGGAGGGACAGGGGAATGGCTACACCTTC.

The DNA for the CDR3 is TGTGCCAGCTCCCCCTCCAACGGGAGAACCTACGAGCAGTACTTC. This gives the protein CASSPSNGRTYEQYF. The J gene is TRBJ2-7, the V gene TRBV18; tentative D call: TRBD2 (6 bases). Germline V gene data show CDR1 as KGHSH and CDR2 as LQKENI. With 6 bases removed from V and 2 bases from J, the gap between germline ends came to 17 bases. This CDR3 is 15 amino acids long.

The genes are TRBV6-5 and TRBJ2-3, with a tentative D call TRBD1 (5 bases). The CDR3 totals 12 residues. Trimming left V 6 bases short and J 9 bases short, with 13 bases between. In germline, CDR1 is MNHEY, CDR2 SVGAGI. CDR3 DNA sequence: TGTGCCAGCAGCCACGGAAGGGGCACGCAGTATTTT. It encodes CASSHGRGTQYF.

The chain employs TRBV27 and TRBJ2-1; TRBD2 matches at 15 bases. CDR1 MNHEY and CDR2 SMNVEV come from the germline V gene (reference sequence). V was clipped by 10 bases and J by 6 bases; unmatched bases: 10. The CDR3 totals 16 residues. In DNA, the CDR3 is TGTGCCATCGGGACTAGCGGGAGGACGGTAGGCAATGAGCAGTTCTTC. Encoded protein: CAIGTSGRTVGNEQFF.

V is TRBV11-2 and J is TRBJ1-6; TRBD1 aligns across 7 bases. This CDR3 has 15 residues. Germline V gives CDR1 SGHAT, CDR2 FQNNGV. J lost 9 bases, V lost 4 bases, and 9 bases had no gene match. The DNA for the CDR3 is TGTGCCAGCAGCTCAGAGGGGGCAGGAGTTTCACCCCTCCACTTT. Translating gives CASSSEGAGVSPLHF.

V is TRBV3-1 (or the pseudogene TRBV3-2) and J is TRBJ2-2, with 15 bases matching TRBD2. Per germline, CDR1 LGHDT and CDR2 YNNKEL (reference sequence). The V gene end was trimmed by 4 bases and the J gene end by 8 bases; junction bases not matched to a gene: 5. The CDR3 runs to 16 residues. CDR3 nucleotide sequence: TGTGCCAGCAGCCCCGGACTAGCGGGAGGGCCAGGGGAGCTGTTTTTT. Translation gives CASSPGLAGGPGELFF.

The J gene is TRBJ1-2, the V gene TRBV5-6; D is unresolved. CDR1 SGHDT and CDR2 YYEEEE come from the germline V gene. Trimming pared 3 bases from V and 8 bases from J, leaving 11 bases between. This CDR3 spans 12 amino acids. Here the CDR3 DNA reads TGTGCCAGCAGCTACAACAGAGAGGGCTACACCTTC. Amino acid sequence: CASSYNREGYTF.